The 8 T cell receptor beta chains below all came from one sample that was sequenced in a study of T-cell memory formation after mild COVID-19. MiXCR was run by TCRdb on the 5' RACE reads, yielding one entry per CDR3 protein. The sample holds approximately 300,000 distinct CDR3 sequences, roughly a fifth seen once. The sequenced material came from PBMCs or a T cell subset sorted from them (not recorded which). These receptors all come from a young man who had mild COVID-19 (a few samples of this study predate the infection). Cell type and time point are not known.

This clonotype was counted only a few times. CDR3: CASSRGTGVLGYTF. The CDR3 DNA reads TGCGCCAGCAGCCGCGGGACAGGGGTGTTGGGCTACACCTTC. The chain carries TRBV5-1 and TRBJ1-2; 10 bases match TRBD1. The CDR3 covers 14 residues. V trimming: 4 bases; J trimming: 8 bases; junction bases outside the gene matches: 8. Germline CDR1 and CDR2: SGHRS and YFSETQ. The full variable domain, with the rest looked up from reference TRBV5-1 and TRBJ1-2, is KAGVTQTPRYLIKTRGQQVTLSCSPISGHRSVSWYQQTPGQGLQFLFEYFSETQRNKGNFPGRFSGRQFSNSRSEMNVSTLELGDSALYLCASSRGTGVLGYTFGSGTRLTVV.

This clonotype was recorded a few times. The chain has TRBV2 and TRBJ1-5; D is possibly TRBD1 (6 bases). The CDR3 is made up of 14 amino acids. Germline V CDR1 and CDR2: SNHLY, FYNNEI. The V and J ends lost 5 bases and 7 bases respectively, with 15 bases between them. CDR3 bases: TGTGCCAGCAGTATAGACAGGTCCGGGCAGCCCCAGCATTTT. Translating it yields CASSIDRSGQPQHF.

This clonotype has just a few counts. At one end the junction does not follow the germline gene, possibly because of a read error. The genes are TRBV7-9 and TRBJ2-5, with D possibly called TRBD1 or TRBD2 (5 bases each). The germline gives CDR1 SEHNR, CDR2 FQNEAQ (reference sequence). CDR3 length: 13 amino acids. CDR3 in DNA: TGTGCCAGCAGCTTAGCCTTCCGGGACGTAGTATGCTTC. Its protein product is CASSLAFRDVVCF.

CDR3 in amino acids: CASSLDSRRYEQYF. In nucleotides, the CDR3 is TGTGCCAGCAGTTTGGACAGCCGAAGGTACGAGCAGTACTTC. The chain employs TRBV12-3 or TRBV12-4 and TRBJ2-7, with D possibly being TRBD1 (6 bases). This CDR3 spans 14 amino acids. Between the trimmed V and J ends, which lost 3 bases and 4 bases, there was a span of 13 bases.

The chain employs TRBV7-6 and TRBJ2-7; 12 bases are a match to TRBD2. CDR3 size: 16 residues. CDR1 and CDR2 from the germline V gene are SGHVS and FNYEAQ. V gave up 1 base and J gave up 5 bases; unmatched junction bases: 6. The CDR3 spells CASSLGRLAGEDEQYF. CDR3 bases: TGTGCCAGCAGCTTAGGGAGACTAGCGGGGGAAGACGAGCAGTACTTC.

The chain couples TRBV6-2 or TRBV6-3 to TRBJ1-1; no definite D call. Trimming took 6 bases from V and 11 from J, leaving 28 bases between them. This CDR3 contains 16 residues. Germline V lookup: CDR1 MNHEY, CDR2 SVGEGT. CDR3 loop: CASSHPPGSNWLAAFF. CDR3 DNA sequence: TGTGCCAGCAGCCACCCTCCCGGATCGAATTGGTTGGCCGCTTTCTTT.

This clonotype was seen a few times. This sequence joins TRBV28 and TRBJ2-3; 13 nucleotides align to TRBD2. V was clipped by 2 bases and J by 9 bases; unmatched bases: 8. Germline V gives CDR1 MDHEN, CDR2 SYDVKM. The CDR3 runs to 16 residues. DNA of the CDR3: TGTGCCAGCAGTTTAGGGGGACTAGCGGGGTATTTGACGCAGTATTTT. It specifies CASSLGGLAGYLTQYF. Full variable domain (remainder filled in from reference TRBV28 and TRBJ2-3): DVKVTQSSRYLVKRTGEKVFLECVQDMDHENMFWYRQDPGLGLRLIYFSYDVKMKEKGDIPEGYSVSREKKERFSLILESASTNQTSMYLCASSLGGLAGYLTQYFGPGTRLTVL.

This clonotype was observed at least ten times. V usage is TRBV7-3 and J usage is TRBJ2-2, with D uncertain. Germline V lookup: CDR1 SGHTA, CDR2 FQGTGA. This CDR3 spans 13 amino acids. The V end lost 5 bases, the J end lost 5 bases, and 9 bases lay between the germline ends. CDR3 sequence reads: CASSLQETGELFF. The DNA for the CDR3 is TGTGCCAGCAGCCTGCAGGAGACCGGGGAGCTGTTTTTT.